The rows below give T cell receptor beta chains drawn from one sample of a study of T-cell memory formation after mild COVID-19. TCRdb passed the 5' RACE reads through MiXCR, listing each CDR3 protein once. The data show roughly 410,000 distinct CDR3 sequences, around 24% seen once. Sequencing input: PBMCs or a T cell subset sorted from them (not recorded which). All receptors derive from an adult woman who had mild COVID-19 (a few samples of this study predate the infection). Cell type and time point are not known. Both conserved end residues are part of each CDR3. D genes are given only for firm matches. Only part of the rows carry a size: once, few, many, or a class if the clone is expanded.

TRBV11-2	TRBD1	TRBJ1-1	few	TGTGCCAGCAGCTCACAGGGACAGATGAACACTGAAGCTTTCTTT	CASSSQGQMNTEAFF
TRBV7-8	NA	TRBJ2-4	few	TGTGCCAGCAGCTTAGCGCCGAAGGGGAGAAACATTCAGTACTTC	CASSLAPKGRNIQYF
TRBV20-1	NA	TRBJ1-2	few	TGCAGTGCTAGAGGTGTGAGCTATGGCTACACCTTC	CSARGVSYGYTF
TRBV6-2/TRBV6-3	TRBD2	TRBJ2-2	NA	TGTGCCAGCAGTTACTCGACGGGAGGTAGCGGCGGGGAGCTGTTTTTT	CASSYSTGGSGGELFF
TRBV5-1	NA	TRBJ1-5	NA	TGCGCCAGCAGCTTGGAGGGGGGGGTCCATCAGCCCCAGCATTTT	CASSLEGGVHQPQHF
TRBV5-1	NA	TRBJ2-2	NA	TGCGCCAGCAGCTTGGATTCAGGGCTCACCGGGGAGCTGTTTTTT	CASSLDSGLTGELFF
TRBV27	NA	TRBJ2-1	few	TGTGCCAGCAGTATCATGACGGGGGATGAGCAGTTCTTC	CASSIMTGDEQFF
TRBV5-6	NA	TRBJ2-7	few	TGTGCCAGCAGCTCCGGGGGGCAGGCCTACGAGCAGTACTTC	CASSSGGQAYEQYF
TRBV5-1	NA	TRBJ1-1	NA	TGCGCCAGCAGGTCAGGCCTTGAAGCTTTCTTT	CASRSGLEAFF
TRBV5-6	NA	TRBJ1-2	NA	TGTGCCAGCACCACAGGGAGGTCCTATGGCTACACCTTC	CASTTGRSYGYTF
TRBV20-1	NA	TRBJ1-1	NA	TGCAGTGCTAGAGAATGGGGAGGGTCCACTGAAGCTTTCTTT	CSAREWGGSTEAFF
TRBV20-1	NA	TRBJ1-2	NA	TGCAGTGCTAGTAGGCAGCCGCACGTCTATGGCTACACCTTC	CSASRQPHVYGYTF
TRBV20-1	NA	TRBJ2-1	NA	TGCAGTGCTAGAGACCCCGGGAGCACCCACAATGAGCAGTTCTTC	CSARDPGSTHNEQFF
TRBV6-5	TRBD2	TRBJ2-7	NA	TGTGCCAGCAGTTACTCGAATAGCGGGGGCTCCTACGAGCAGTACTTC	CASSYSNSGGSYEQYF
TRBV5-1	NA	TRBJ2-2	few	TGCGCCAGCAGCTCAGCGGCCAACACCGGGGAGCTGTTTTTT	CASSSAANTGELFF
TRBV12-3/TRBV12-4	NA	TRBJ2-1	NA	TGTGCCAGCAGCCCCCCAGGGTTGGATGAGCAGTTCTTC	CASSPPGLDEQFF
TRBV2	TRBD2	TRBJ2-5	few	TGTGCCAGCAGTGAATTTGTTAGCGGGGCGGAGACCCAGTACTTC	CASSEFVSGAETQYF
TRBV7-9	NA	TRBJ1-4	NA	TGTGCCAGCAGCGCCACAGGGTCAACTAATGAAAAACTGTTTTTT	CASSATGSTNEKLFF
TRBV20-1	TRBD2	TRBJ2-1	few	TGCAGTGCTCCCAAACTAGCGGGGGGTGGTGAGCAGTTCTTC	CSAPKLAGGGEQFF
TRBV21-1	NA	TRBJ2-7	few	TGTGCCAGCAGCAGGCCCCTACCTGACGAGCAGTACTTC	CASSRPLPDEQYF
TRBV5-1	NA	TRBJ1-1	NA	TGCGCCAGCAGCTTGGGAAGGACGGTTATGAACACTGAAGCTTTCTTT	CASSLGRTVMNTEAFF
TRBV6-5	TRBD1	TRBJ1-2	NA	TGTGCCAGCAGTTACGGATCCGGACAGGGACTTAACTATGGCTACACCTTC	CASSYGSGQGLNYGYTF
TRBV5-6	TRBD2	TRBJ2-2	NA	TGTGCCAGCAGCTTGGAGCGGGAGATTATAGCCGGGGAGCTGTTTTTT	CASSLEREIIAGELFF